Listed below are T cell receptor beta chains from one sample, sequenced in a study of PD-L1 blockade in urothelial cancer. Sequencing used immunoSEQ multiplex PCR; TCRdb keeps in-frame clones, though not all of them. The sample comprises 35,000 to 45,000 clones, about 80% of which are singletons, and 2.7% rests with the top ten. The specimen was PBMCs, collected around atezolizumab (anti-PD-L1) treatment. These TCRs come from a man between 65 and 80 years old with urothelial cancer. Each CDR3 is given with its conserved first and last residue. A D gene is named only where the DNA matches it firmly. Not all rows give a size; the values are once, few, many and, for expanded clones, a class.

v_gene	abundance	d_gene	j_gene	CDR3aa	CDR3nt
TRBV4-3	-	-	TRBJ2-1	CASSQDLARAGNNEQFF	TGCGCCAGCAGCCAAGATCTCGCCCGGGCAGGGAACAATGAGCAGTTCTTC
TRBV7-8	-	-	TRBJ1-1	CASRGGTTEAFF	TGTGCCAGCCGGGGAGGAACCACTGAAGCTTTCTTT
TRBV7-2	-	-	TRBJ2-1	CASSPGEQGPIVRQFF	TGTGCCAGCAGCCCAGGGGAACAGGGCCCTATCGTGAGGCAGTTCTTC
TRBV5-6	-	-	TRBJ2-7	CASSLATTYEQYF	TGTGCCAGCAGCTTGGCGACTACCTACGAGCAGTACTTC
TRBV15	-	TRBD1	TRBJ2-7	CATSRTLKDRDEQYF	TGTGCCACCAGCAGAACCCTGAAGGACAGGGACGAGCAGTACTTC
TRBV7-2	-	TRBD1	TRBJ2-7	CASSLRQGYEQYF	TGTGCCAGCAGCTTGAGACAGGGCTACGAGCAGTACTTC
TRBV5-1	-	TRBD1	TRBJ2-4	CASSFGKGAGNIQYF	TGCGCCAGCAGCTTCGGAAAGGGGGCAGGAAACATTCAGTACTTC
TRBV7-2	-	-	TRBJ2-5	CASSLGVAGGGSKTQYF	TGTGCCAGCAGCTTAGGGGTGGCCGGAGGGGGCTCAAAGACCCAGTACTTC
TRBV9	-	TRBD1	TRBJ1-3	CASSAQQGLSGNTIYF	TGTGCCAGCAGCGCCCAACAGGGGCTCTCTGGAAACACCATATATTTT
TRBV6-5	-	-	TRBJ1-1	CASREGDTEAFF	TGTGCCAGCAGAGAGGGGGACACTGAAGCTTTCTTT
TRBV2	-	-	TRBJ1-5	CASSEPGLGPQHF	TGTGCCAGCAGTGAACCGGGATTGGGGCCCCAGCATTTT
TRBV11-2	-	TRBD1	TRBJ2-1	CASSLMGQGSYNEQFF	TGTGCCAGCAGCCTGATGGGACAGGGCTCCTACAATGAGCAGTTCTTC
TRBV6-5	-	-	TRBJ1-1	CASSYGQNGAFF	TGTGCCAGCAGTTACGGACAAAACGGAGCTTTCTTT
TRBV11-3	few	TRBD2	TRBJ2-2	CASSFKREGPATGELFF	TGTGCCAGCAGCTTCAAGCGGGAGGGCCCGGCCACCGGGGAGCTGTTTTTT
TRBV5-1	-	TRBD2	TRBJ2-7	CASSFASGNSYEQYF	TGCGCCAGCAGCTTCGCTAGCGGCAACTCCTACGAGCAGTACTTC
TRBV19	-	-	TRBJ1-1	CASSIGARGETEAFF	TGTGCCAGTAGTATAGGTGCACGGGGTGAAACTGAAGCTTTCTTT
TRBV11-2	-	TRBD1	TRBJ2-2	CASSSDRGRSTGELFF	TGTGCCAGCAGCTCGGACAGGGGCCGGAGCACCGGGGAGCTGTTTTTT
TRBV4-2	-	-	TRBJ2-5	CASSQGAAGSQETQYF	TGTGCCAGCAGCCAAGGGGCGGCGGGTTCGCAAGAGACCCAGTACTTC
TRBV29-1	-	TRBD2	TRBJ2-3	CSAMTSGDTQYF	TGCAGCGCCATGACTAGCGGAGATACGCAGTATTTT
TRBV11-3	-	TRBD2	TRBJ2-1	CASSEGLAGYEQFF	TGTGCCAGCAGCGAAGGACTAGCGGGCTATGAGCAGTTCTTC
TRBV7-8	few	-	TRBJ2-7	CATQVAESSYEQYF	TGTGCCACCCAGGTGGCCGAAAGCTCCTACGAGCAGTACTTC
TRBV2	once	TRBD1	TRBJ2-7	CASSQTGTLNYEQYF	TGTGCCAGCAGCCAGACAGGGACCCTAAACTACGAGCAGTACTTC
TRBV6-5	-	TRBD1	TRBJ1-1	CASSQQGVHTEAFF	TGTGCCAGCAGCCAACAGGGGGTCCACACTGAAGCTTTCTTT
TRBV6-1	-	TRBD1	TRBJ1-2	CASSDERGRGYGYTF	TGTGCCAGCAGTGATGAGAGGGGGCGCGGCTATGGCTACACCTTC
TRBV4-1	-	TRBD1	TRBJ2-7	CASSPRDRREAYEQYF	TGCGCCAGCAGCCCAAGGGACAGGAGGGAAGCCTACGAGCAGTACTTC
TRBV28	-	-	TRBJ1-2	CASSLLLYGYTF	TGTGCCAGCAGTTTACTATTATATGGCTACACCTTC
TRBV10-3	-	TRBD2	TRBJ2-1	CAISDDGLAGGDEQFF	TGTGCCATCAGTGATGACGGACTAGCGGGAGGAGATGAGCAGTTCTTC
TRBV7-2	-	-	TRBJ2-7	CASSLVRSGDEQYF	TGTGCCAGCAGCTTAGTCAGATCCGGGGACGAGCAGTACTTC
TRBV11-3	few	-	TRBJ1-1	CASSLAVTDNTEAFF	TGTGCCAGCAGCTTAGCCGTTACAGATAACACTGAAGCTTTCTTT
TRBV7-3	-	-	TRBJ1-5	CASSLSPPVSNQPQHF	TGTGCCAGCAGCTTAAGCCCCCCAGTTAGCAATCAGCCCCAGCATTTT
TRBV12-5	-	TRBD2	TRBJ2-1	CASGKPAGGYNEQFF	TGTGCTAGTGGTAAACCAGCGGGGGGGTACAATGAGCAGTTCTTC
TRBV4-3	-	TRBD2	TRBJ2-4	CASSQEIAGENIQYF	TGCGCCAGCAGCCAAGAGATAGCGGGGGAAAACATTCAGTACTTC
TRBV5-1	-	-	TRBJ2-5	CASSGGSVGETQYF	TGCGCCAGCAGCGGAGGCTCGGTCGGGGAGACCCAGTACTTC
TRBV7-8	-	TRBD2	TRBJ2-2	CASVGASGQPTNTGELFF	TGTGCCAGCGTTGGGGCTAGCGGCCAACCAACGAACACCGGGGAGCTGTTTTTT
TRBV9	-	-	TRBJ1-5	CASSFGEGGNQPQHF	TGTGCCAGCAGCTTCGGGGAAGGAGGCAATCAGCCCCAGCATTTT
TRBV18	-	-	TRBJ2-7	CASSPPIRDFYEQYF	TGTGCCAGCTCACCACCGATTCGGGATTTCTACGAGCAGTACTTC
TRBV5-4	-	-	TRBJ2-7	CASSTSGYEQYF	TGTGCCAGCAGCACCAGCGGGTACGAGCAGTACTTC
TRBV5-4	-	TRBD2	TRBJ2-1	CASSPARASGRENEQFF	TGTGCCAGCAGCCCGGCCCGGGCTAGCGGGAGGGAGAATGAGCAGTTCTTC